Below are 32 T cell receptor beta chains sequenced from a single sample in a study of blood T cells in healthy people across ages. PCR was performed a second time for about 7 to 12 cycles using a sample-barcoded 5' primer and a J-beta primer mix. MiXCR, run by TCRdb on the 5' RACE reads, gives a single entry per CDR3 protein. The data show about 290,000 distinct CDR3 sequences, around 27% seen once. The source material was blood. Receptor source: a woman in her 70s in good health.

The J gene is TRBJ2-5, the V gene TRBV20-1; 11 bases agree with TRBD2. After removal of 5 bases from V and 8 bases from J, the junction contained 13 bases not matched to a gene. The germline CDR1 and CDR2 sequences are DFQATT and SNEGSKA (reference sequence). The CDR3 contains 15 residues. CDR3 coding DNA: TGCAGTGCTGGGGGACTAGCGGAGAGAGGGGAAACCCAGTACTTC. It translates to CSAGGLAERGETQYF.

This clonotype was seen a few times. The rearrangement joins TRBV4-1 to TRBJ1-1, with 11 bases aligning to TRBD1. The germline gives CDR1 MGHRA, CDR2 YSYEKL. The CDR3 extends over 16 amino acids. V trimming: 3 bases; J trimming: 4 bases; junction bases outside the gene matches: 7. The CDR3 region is CASSQTGTGGSTEAFF. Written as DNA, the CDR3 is TGCGCCAGCAGCCAGACCGGGACAGGGGGGTCCACTGAAGCTTTCTTT.

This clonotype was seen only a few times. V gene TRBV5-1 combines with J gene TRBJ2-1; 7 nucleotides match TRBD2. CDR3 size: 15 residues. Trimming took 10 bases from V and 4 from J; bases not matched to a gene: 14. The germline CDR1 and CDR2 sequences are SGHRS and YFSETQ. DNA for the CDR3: TGCGCCTCCAATATAGCGGGTACGGTATACAATGAGCAGTTCTTC. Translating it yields CASNIAGTVYNEQFF. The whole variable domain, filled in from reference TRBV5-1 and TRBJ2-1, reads KAGVTQTPRYLIKTRGQQVTLSCSPISGHRSVSWYQQTPGQGLQFLFEYFSETQRNKGNFPGRFSGRQFSNSRSEMNVSTLELGDSALYLCASNIAGTVYNEQFFGPGTRLTVL.

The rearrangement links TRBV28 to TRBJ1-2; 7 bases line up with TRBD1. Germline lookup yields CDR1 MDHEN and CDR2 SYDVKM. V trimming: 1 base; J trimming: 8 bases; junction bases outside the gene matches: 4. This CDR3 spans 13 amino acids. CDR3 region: CASSLYRGDGYTF. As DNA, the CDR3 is TGTGCCAGCAGTTTATACAGGGGAGACGGCTACACCTTC.

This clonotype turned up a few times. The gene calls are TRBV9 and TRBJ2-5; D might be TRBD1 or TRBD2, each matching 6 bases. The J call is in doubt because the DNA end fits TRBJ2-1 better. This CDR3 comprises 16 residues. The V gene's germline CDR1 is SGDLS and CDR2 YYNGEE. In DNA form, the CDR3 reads TGTGCCAGCAGCACAACTAGAAGGGGGGCAGGCAATGAGCAGTTCTTC. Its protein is CASSTTRRGAGNEQFF.

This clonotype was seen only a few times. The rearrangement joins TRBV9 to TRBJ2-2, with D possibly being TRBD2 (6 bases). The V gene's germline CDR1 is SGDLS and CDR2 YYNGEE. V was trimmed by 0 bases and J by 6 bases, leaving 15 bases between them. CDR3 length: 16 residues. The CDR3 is CASSVAWRAGAGELFF. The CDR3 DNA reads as TGTGCCAGCAGCGTAGCTTGGAGGGCCGGGGCCGGGGAGCTGTTTTTT.

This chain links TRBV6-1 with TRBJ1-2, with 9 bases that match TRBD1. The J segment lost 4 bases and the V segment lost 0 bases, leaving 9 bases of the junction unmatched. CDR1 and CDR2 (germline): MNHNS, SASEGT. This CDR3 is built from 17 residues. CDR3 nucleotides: TGTGCCAGCAGTGAAGCGAAGACAGGGGGTAAACTCTATGGCTACACCTTC. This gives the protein CASSEAKTGGKLYGYTF.

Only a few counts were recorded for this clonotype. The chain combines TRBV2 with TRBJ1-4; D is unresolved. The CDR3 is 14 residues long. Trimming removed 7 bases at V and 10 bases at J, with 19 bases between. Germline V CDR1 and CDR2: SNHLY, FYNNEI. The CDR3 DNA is TGTGCCAGCACCTATCGAGGCACCGGAGGAAAACTGTTTTTT. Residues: CASTYRGTGGKLFF.

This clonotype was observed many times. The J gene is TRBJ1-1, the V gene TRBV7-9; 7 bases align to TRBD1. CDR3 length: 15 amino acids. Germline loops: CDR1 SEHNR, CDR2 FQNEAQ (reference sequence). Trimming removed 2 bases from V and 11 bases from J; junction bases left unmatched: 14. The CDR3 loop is CASSLSTGQTMKAFF. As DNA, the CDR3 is TGTGCCAGCAGCTTATCTACGGGACAGACGATGAAGGCTTTCTTT.

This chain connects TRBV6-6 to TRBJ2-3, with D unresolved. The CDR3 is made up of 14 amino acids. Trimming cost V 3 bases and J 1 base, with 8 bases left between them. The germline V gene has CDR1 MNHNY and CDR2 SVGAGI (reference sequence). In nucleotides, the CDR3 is TGTGCCAGCAGTTATATACAGCGCACAGATACGCAGTATTTT. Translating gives CASSYIQRTDTQYF.

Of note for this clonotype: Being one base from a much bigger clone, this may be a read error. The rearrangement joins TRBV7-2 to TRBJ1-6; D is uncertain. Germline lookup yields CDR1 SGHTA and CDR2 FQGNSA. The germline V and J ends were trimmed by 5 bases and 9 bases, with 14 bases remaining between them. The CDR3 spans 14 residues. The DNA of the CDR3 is TGTGCCAGCAGCGCCGGACGGGCGGGTTCACCCCTCCACTTT. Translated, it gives CASSAGRAGSPLHF.

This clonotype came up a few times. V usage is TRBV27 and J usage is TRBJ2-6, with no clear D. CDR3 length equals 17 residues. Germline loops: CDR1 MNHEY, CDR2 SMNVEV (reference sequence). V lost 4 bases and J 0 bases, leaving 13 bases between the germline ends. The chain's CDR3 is CASSSWVGGSGANVLTF. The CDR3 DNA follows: TGTGCCAGCAGTTCCTGGGTCGGCGGCTCTGGGGCCAACGTCCTGACTTTC.

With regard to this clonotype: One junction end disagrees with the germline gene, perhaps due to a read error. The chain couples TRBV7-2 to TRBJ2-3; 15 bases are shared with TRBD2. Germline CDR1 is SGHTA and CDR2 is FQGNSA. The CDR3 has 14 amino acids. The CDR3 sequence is CAGSLGLAGGTQYF. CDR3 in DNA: TGTGCCGGCAGCTTGGGACTAGCGGGAGGTACGCAGTATTTT.

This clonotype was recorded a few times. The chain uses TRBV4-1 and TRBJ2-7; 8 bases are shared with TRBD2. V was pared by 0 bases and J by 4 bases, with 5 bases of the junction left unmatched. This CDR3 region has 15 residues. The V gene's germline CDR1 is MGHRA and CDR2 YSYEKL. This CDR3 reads CASSQEPGLEYEQYF. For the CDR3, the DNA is TGCGCCAGCAGCCAAGAACCGGGACTAGAGTACGAGCAGTACTTC.

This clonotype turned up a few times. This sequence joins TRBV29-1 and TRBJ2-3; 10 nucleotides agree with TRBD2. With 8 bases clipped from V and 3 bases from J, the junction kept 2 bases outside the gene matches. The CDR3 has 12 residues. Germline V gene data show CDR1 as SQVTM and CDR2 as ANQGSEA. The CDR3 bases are TGCAGCACGACTAGCGGGACAGATACGCAGTATTTT. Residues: CSTTSGTDTQYF.

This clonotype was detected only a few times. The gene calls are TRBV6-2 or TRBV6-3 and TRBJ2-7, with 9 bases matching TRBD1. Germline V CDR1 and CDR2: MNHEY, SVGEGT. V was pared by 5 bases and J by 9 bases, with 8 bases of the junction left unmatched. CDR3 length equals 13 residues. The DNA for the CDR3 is TGTGCCAGCAGTCCGGGACAGGGCCGTAGGCAGTACTTC. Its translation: CASSPGQGRRQYF.

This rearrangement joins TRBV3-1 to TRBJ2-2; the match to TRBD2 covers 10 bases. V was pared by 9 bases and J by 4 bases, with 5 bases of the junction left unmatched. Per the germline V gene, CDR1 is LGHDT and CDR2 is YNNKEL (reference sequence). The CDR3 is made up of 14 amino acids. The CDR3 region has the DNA TGTGCCAGTTCGACTAGCGGGTCCACCGGGGAGCTGTTTTTT. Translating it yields CASSTSGSTGELFF. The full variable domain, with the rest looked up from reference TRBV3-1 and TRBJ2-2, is DTAVSQTPKYLVTQMGNDKSIKCEQNLGHDTMYWYKQDSKKFLKIMFSYNNKELIINETVPNRFSPKSPDKAHLNLHINSLELGDSAVYFCASSTSGSTGELFFGEGSRLTVL.

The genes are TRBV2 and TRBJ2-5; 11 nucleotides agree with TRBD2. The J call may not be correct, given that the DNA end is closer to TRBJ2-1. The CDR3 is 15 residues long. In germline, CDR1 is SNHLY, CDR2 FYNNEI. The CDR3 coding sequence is TGTGCCAGCATCAAAACTAGCGGGAGTTCGAATGAGCAGTTCTTC. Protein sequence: CASIKTSGSSNEQFF.

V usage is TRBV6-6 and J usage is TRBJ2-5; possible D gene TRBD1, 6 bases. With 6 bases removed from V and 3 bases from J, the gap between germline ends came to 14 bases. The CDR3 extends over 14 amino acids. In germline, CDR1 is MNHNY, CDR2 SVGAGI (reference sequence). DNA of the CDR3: TGTGCCAGCAGACAGGGATTGTACAAAGAGACCCAGTACTTC. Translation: CASRQGLYKETQYF.

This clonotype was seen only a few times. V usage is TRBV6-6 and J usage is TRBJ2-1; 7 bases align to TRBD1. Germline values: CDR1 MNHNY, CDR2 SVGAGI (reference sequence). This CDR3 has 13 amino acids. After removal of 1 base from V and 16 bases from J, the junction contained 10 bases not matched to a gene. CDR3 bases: TGTGCCAGCAGTTACTATCCAGGGGGACATAGTTTCTTC. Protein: CASSYYPGGHSFF.

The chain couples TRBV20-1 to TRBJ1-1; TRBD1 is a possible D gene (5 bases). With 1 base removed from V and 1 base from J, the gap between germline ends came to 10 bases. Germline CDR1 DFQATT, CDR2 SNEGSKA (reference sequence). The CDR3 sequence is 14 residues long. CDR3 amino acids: CSARAQGKNTEAFF. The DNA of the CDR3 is TGCAGTGCTAGAGCCCAGGGTAAGAACACTGAAGCTTTCTTT.

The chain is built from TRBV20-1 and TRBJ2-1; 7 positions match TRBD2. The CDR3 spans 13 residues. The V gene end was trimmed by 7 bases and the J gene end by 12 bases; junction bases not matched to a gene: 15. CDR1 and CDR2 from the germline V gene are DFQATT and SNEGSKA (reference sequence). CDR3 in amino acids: CSGSSRGRGGQFF. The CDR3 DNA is TGCAGTGGGTCCTCCCGCGGGAGAGGTGGGCAGTTCTTC.

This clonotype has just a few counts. CDR3 amino acids: CASSSLAGGGEQYF. The CDR3 bases are TGTGCCAGCAGTTCACTAGCGGGAGGTGGCGAGCAGTACTTC. The chain joins TRBV28 to TRBJ2-5, with 12 bases fitting TRBD2. The J call is doubtful: the DNA matches TRBJ2-7 better. The germline V gene encodes CDR1 MDHEN and CDR2 SYDVKM. The CDR3 loop spans 14 amino acids.

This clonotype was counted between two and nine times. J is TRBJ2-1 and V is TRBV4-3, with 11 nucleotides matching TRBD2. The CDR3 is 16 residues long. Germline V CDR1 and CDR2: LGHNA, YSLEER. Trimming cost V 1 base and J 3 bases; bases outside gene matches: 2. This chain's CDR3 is CASSQALAGGYNEQFF. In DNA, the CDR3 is TGCGCCAGCAGCCAAGCCCTAGCGGGAGGCTACAATGAGCAGTTCTTC.

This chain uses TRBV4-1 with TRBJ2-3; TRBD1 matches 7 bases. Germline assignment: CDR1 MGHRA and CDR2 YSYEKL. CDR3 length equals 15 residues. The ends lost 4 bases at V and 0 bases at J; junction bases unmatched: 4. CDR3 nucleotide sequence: TGCGCCAGCAGCCGCAGACAGGGAAGCACAGATACGCAGTATTTT. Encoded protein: CASSRRQGSTDTQYF.

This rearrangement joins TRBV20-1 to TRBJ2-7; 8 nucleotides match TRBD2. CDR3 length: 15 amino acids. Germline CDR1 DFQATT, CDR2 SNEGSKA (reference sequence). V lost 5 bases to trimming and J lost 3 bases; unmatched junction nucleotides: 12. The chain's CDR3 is CSAVKTSAFRYEQYF. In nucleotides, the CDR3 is TGCAGTGCTGTGAAGACTAGCGCTTTTCGCTACGAGCAGTACTTC.

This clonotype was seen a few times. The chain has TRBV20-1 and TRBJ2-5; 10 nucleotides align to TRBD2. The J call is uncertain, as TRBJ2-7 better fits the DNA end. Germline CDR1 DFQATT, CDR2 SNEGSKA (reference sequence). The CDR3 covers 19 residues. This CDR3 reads CSARSGTGSGRNSLYEQYF. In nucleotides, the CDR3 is TGCAGTGCTAGGAGCGGGACGGGTAGCGGGAGGAACAGTTTGTACGAGCAGTACTTC.

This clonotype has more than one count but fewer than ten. This CDR3 reads CASTSGGEGNQPQHF. The CDR3, as DNA: TGTGCCAGCACCTCCGGGGGGGAGGGCAATCAGCCCCAGCATTTT. The rearrangement uses TRBV28 and TRBJ1-5; possible D gene TRBD1, 5 bases. The germline V and J ends were trimmed by 7 bases and 2 bases, with 15 bases remaining between them. CDR1 is MDHEN, CDR2 SYDVKM, per germline. This CDR3 is 15 amino acids long.

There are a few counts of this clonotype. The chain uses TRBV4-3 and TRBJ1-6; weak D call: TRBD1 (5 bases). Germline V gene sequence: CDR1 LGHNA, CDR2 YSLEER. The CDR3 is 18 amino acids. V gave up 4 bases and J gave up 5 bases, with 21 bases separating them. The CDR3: CASSPTRQTQVNNSPLHF. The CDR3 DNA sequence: TGCGCCAGCAGCCCGACTAGACAGACACAAGTAAATAATTCACCCCTCCACTTT.

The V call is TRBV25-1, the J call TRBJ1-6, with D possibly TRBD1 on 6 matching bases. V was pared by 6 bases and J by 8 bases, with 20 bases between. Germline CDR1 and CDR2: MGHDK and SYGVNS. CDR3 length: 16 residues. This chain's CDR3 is CASSPAEGVGHSPLHF. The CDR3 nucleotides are TGTGCCAGCAGCCCGGCGGAGGGGGTGGGGCATTCACCCCTCCACTTT.

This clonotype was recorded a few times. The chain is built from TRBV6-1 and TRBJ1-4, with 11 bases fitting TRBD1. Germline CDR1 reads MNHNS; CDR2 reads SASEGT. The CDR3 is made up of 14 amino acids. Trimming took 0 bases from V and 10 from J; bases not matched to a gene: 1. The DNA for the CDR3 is TGTGCCAGCAGTGAAGCGGGGACAGGGGGAAAACTGTTTTTT. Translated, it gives CASSEAGTGGKLFF.

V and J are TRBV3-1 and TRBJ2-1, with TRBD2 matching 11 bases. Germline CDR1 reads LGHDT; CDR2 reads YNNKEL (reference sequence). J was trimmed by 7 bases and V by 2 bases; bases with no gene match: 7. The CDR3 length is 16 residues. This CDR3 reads CASSQPGLAGKNEQFF. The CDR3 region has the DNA TGTGCCAGCAGCCAACCAGGACTAGCGGGTAAGAATGAGCAGTTCTTC.